Sequencing of this T cell receptor beta chain was carried out in a study of CD8 T cells in ankylosing spondylitis. Per germline, CDR1 LNHNV and CDR2 YYDKDF (reference sequence). This CDR3 region has 15 residues. V gave up 0 bases and J gave up 4 bases, with 10 bases separating them. From the 5' RACE reads, TCRdb called clonotypes with MiXCR, one entry per CDR3 protein. In the table there are hundreds of thousands of distinct CDR3 sequences, 20% of which are singletons. This receptor was taken from a male donor with ankylosing spondylitis or in good health (not recorded which). The genes are TRBV15 and TRBJ2-1; the D is unclear. Material: blood, either unsorted or a sorted T cell fraction (not recorded which). CDR3 residues: CATSRERLSYNEQFF. CDR3 bases: TGTGCCACCAGCAGAGAAAGGTTGTCGTACAATGAGCAGTTCTTC.